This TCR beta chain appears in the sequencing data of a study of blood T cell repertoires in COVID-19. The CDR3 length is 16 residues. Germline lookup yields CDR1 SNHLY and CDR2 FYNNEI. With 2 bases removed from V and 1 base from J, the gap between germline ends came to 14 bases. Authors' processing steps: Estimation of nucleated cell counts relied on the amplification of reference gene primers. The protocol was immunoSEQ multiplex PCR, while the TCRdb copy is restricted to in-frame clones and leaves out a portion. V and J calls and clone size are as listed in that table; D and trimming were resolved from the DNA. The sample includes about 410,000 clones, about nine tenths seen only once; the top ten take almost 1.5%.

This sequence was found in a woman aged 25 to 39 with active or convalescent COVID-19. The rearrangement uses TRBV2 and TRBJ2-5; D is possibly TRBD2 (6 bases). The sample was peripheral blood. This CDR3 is CASSETDGGPQETQYF. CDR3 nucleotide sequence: TGTGCCAGCAGTGAAACGGACGGGGGACCCCAAGAGACCCAGTACTTC.